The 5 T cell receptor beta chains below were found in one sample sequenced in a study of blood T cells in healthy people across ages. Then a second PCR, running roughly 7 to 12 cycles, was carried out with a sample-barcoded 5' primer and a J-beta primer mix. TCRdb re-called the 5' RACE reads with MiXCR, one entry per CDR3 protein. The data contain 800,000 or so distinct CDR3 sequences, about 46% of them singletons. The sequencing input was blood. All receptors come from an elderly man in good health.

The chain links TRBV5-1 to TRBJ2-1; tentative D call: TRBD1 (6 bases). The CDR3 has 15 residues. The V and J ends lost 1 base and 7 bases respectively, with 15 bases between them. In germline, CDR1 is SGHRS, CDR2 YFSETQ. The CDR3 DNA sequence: TGCGCCAGCAGCTTGAGATCAGGGGTAGGGAATGAGCAGTTCTTC. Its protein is CASSLRSGVGNEQFF.

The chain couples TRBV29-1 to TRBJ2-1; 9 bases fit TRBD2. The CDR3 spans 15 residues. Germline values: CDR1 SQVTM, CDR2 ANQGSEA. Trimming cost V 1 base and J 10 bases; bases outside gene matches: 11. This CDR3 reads CSVEGRLAGSTEQFF. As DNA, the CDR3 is TGCAGCGTTGAAGGAAGGCTAGCGGGGAGTACCGAGCAGTTCTTC.

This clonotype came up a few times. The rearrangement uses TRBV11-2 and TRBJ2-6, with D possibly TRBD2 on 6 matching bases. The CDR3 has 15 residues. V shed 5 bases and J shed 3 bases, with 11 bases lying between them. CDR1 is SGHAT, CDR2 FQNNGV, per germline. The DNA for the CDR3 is TGTGCCAGCAGCCGCGGAGGGTTTGGGGCCAACGTCCTGACTTTC. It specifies CASSRGGFGANVLTF.

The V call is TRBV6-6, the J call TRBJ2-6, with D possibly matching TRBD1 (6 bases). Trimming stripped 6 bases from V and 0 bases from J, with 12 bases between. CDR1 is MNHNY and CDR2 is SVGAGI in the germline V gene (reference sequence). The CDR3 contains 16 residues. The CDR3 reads CASSRTGISGANVLTF. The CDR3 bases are TGTGCCAGCAGCCGAACAGGGATCTCTGGGGCCAACGTCCTGACTTTC.

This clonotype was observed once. The CDR3 is CASSQVGQPPHEQYF. The CDR3 nucleotides read TGTGCCAGCAGCCAAGTTGGACAGCCCCCCCACGAGCAGTACTTC. The chain combines TRBV3-1 with TRBJ2-5; a weak D match, TRBD1 (6 bases). The J call may be wrong; the DNA end is better matched by TRBJ2-7. CDR3 length equals 15 residues. Germline V lookup: CDR1 LGHDT, CDR2 YNNKEL (reference sequence).